Listed here are 3 T cell receptor beta chains from one sample, sequenced in a study of blood T cell repertoires in COVID-19. Generated by immunoSEQ multiplex PCR, the TCRdb table keeps only in-frame clones and is missing some. The data hold over 120,000 clones, with approximately 87% observed a single time. Sequencing was performed on peripheral blood. These receptors were collected from a woman between 45 and 65 years old with active or convalescent COVID-19.

This rearrangement joins TRBV28 to TRBJ2-1; D is unresolved. V was cut by 8 bases and J by 0 bases, with 8 bases left in between. Germline V CDR1 and CDR2: MDHEN, SYDVKM. This CDR3 is built from 13 residues. The CDR3 loop reads CASDSSSYNEQFF. In DNA, the CDR3 is TGTGCCAGCGACTCTAGCTCCTACAATGAGCAGTTCTTC.

The rearrangement joins TRBV30 to TRBJ1-2; D may be TRBD1 (5 bases). Germline V gene sequence: CDR1 GTSNPN, CDR2 SVGIG (reference sequence). The CDR3 extends over 15 amino acids. Trimming pared 3 bases from V and 4 bases from J, leaving 18 bases between. The CDR3 spells CAWRGTEGLFYGYTF. CDR3 bases: TGTGCCTGGAGGGGGACGGAGGGTCTCTTCTATGGCTACACCTTC.

The chain links TRBV29-1 to TRBJ2-1; 8 positions match TRBD2. The CDR3 has 14 residues. Germline values: CDR1 SQVTM, CDR2 ANQGSEA. Trimming cost V 8 bases and J 5 bases; bases outside gene matches: 11. CDR3 sequence: CSTEAGASNNEQFF. CDR3 sequence (DNA): TGCAGCACCGAAGCGGGAGCCTCGAACAATGAGCAGTTCTTC.